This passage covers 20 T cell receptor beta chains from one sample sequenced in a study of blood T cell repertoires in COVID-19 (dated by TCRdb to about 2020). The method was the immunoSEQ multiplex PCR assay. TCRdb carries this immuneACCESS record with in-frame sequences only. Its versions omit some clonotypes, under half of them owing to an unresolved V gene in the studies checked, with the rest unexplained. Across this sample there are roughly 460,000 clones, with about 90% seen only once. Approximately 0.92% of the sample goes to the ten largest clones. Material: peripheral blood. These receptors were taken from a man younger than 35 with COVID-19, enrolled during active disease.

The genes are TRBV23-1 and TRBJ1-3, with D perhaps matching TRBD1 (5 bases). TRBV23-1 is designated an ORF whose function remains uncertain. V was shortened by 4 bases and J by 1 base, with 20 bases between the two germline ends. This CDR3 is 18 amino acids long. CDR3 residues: CASSPRDSLLMSGNTIYF. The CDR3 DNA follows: TGCGCCAGCAGTCCCCGGGACTCCCTCCTAATGTCTGGAAACACCATATATTTT.

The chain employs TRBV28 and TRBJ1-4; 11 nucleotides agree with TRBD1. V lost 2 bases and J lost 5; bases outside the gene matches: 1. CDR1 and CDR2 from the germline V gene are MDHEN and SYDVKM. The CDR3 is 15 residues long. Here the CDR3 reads CASSLGTGGNEKLFF. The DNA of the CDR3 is TGTGCCAGCAGTTTAGGGACAGGGGGAAATGAAAAACTGTTTTTT. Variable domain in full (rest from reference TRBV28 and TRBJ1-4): DVKVTQSSRYLVKRTGEKVFLECVQDMDHENMFWYRQDPGLGLRLIYFSYDVKMKEKGDIPEGYSVSREKKERFSLILESASTNQTSMYLCASSLGTGGNEKLFFGSGTQLSVL.

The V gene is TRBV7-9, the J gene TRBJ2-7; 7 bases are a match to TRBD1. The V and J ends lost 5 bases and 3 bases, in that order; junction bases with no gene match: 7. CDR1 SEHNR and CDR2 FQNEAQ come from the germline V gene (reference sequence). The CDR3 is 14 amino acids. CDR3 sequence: CASSTGQEFYEQYF. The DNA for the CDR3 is TGTGCCAGCAGCACCGGACAGGAATTCTACGAGCAGTACTTC.

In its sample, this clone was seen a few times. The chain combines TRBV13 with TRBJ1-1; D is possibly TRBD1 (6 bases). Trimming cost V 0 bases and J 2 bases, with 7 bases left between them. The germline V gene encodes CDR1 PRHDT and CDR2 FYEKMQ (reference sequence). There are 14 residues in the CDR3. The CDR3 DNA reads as TGTGCCAGCAGCTTAGGTGGGGGCAACACTGAAGCTTTCTTT. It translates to CASSLGGGNTEAFF.

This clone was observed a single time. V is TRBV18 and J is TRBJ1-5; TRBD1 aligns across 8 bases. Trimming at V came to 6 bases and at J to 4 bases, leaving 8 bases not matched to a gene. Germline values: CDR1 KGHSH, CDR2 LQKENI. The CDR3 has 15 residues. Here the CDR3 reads CASSSDRARNQPQHF. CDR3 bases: TGTGCCAGCTCGTCGGACAGGGCCCGAAATCAGCCCCAGCATTTT.

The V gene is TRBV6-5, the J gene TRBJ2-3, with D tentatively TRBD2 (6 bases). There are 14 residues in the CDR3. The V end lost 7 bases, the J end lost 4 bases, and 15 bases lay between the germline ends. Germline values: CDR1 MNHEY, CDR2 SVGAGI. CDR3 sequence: CASTPLGGSDTQYF. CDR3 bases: TGTGCCAGCACCCCTCTGGGGGGATCAGATACGCAGTATTTT.

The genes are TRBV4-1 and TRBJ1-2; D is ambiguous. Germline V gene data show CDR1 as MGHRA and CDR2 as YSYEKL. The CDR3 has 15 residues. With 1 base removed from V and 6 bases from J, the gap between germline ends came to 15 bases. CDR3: CASSQGLTAVDGYTF. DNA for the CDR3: TGCGCCAGCAGCCAAGGTCTTACAGCCGTCGATGGCTACACCTTC.

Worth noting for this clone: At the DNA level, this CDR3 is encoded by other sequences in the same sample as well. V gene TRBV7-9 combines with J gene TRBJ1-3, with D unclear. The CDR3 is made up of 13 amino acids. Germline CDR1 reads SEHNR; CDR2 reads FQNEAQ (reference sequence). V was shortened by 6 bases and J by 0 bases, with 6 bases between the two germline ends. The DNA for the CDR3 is TGTGCCAGCAGTCGGAGCTCTGGAAACACCATATATTTT. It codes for CASSRSSGNTIYF.

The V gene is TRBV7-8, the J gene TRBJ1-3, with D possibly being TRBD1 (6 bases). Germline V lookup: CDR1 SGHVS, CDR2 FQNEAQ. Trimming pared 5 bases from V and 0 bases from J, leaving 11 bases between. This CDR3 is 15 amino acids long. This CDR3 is CASSPGGPSGNTIYF. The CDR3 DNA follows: TGTGCCAGCAGCCCGGGGGGCCCCTCTGGAAACACCATATATTTT.

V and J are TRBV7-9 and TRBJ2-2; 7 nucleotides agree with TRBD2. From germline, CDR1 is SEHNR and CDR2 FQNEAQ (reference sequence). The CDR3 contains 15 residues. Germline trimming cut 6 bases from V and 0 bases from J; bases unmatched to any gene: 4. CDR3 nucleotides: TGTGCCAGCAGTTACCTAGCGGCGAACACCGGGGAGCTGTTTTTT. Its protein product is CASSYLAANTGELFF.

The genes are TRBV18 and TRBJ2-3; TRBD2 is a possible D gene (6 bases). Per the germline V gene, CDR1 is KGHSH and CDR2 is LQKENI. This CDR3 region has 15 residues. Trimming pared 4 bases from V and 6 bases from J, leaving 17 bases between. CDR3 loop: CASSLSPRGSDTQYF. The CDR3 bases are TGTGCCAGCTCACTATCGCCCCGGGGGTCGGATACGCAGTATTTT.

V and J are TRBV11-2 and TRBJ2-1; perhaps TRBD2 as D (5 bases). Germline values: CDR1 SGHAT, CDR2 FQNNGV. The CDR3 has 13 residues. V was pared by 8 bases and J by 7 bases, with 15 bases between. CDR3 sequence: CASSLERHNEQFF. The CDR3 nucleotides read TGTGCCAGCTCCCTGGAGCGGCATAATGAGCAGTTCTTC.

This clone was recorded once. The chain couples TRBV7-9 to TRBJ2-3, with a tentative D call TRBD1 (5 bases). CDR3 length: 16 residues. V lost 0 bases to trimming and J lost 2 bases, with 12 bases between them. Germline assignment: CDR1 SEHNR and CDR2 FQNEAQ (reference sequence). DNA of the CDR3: TGTGCCAGCAGCTTAGCGCAGGGCTGGGACACAGATACGCAGTATTTT. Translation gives CASSLAQGWDTDTQYF.

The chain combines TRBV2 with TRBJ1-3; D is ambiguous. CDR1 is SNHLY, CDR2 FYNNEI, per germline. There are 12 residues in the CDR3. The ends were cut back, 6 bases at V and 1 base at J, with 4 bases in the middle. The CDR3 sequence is CASRTSGNTIYF. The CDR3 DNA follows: TGTGCCAGCAGGACATCTGGAAACACCATATATTTT. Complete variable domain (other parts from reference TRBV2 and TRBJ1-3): EPEVTQTPSHQVTQMGQEVILRCVPISNHLYFYWYRQILGQKVEFLVSFYNNEISEKSEIFDDQFSVERPDGSNFTLKIRSTKLEDSAMYFCASRTSGNTIYFGEGSWLTVV.

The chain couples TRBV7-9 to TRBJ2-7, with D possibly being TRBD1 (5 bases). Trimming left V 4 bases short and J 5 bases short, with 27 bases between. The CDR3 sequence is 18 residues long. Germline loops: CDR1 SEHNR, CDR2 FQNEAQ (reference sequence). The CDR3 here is CASSSAAGLTSSGHEQYF. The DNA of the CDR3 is TGTGCCAGCAGCTCCGCCGCAGGGCTAACATCATCAGGTCACGAGCAGTACTTC.

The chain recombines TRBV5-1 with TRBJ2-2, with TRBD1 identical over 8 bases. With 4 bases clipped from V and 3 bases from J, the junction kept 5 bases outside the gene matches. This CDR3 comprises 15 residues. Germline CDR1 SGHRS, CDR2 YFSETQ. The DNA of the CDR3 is TGCGCCAGCAGCCCGGACAGGGCTGACACCGGGGAGCTGTTTTTT. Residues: CASSPDRADTGELFF.

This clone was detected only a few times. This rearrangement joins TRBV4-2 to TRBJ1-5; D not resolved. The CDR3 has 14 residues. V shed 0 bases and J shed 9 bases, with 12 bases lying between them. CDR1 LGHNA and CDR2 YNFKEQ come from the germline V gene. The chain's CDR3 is CASSQEHGPGPQHF. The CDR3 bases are TGTGCCAGCAGCCAAGAACACGGTCCAGGGCCCCAGCATTTT.

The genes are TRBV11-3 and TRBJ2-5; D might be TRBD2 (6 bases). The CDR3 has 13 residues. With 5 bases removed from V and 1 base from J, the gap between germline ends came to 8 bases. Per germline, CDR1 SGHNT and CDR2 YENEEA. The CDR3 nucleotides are TGTGCCAGCAGCAGGACTATCCAAGAGACCCAGTACTTC. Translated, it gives CASSRTIQETQYF.

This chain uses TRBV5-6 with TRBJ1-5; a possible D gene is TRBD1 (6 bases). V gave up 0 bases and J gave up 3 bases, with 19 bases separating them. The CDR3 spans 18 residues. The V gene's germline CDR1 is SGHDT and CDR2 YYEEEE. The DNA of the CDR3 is TGTGCCAGCAGCTTGGGGGTGACAGGCTACCCATTCAATCAGCCCCAGCATTTT. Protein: CASSLGVTGYPFNQPQHF.

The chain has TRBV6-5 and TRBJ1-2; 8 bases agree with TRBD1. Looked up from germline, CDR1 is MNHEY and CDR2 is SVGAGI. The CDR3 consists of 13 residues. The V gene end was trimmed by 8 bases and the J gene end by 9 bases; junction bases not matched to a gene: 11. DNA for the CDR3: TGTGCCAGCCGTTCAGACAGGGGAAGTCGCTACACCTTC. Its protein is CASRSDRGSRYTF.